The clone carrying this T cell receptor (beta chain) came up many times. Its specificity is unknown. The 5'RACE template-switching step produced TCR cDNA and added a universal primer site and UMIs. MiXCR, run by TCRdb on the 5' RACE reads, gives a single entry per CDR3 protein. The sample yields about 200,000 distinct CDR3 sequences, approximately 3% seen once. The sample originates from a study of T cells after yellow fever vaccination. Overall study findings and caveats: Although most clonotypes did not, a small share appeared in both CD4 and CD8 compartments. Post-booster repertoires contained most primary-vaccination clones again (around 96% CD4, around 88% CD8).

Between the trimmed V and J ends, which lost 4 bases and 3 bases, there was a span of 20 bases. Germline values: CDR1 LGHNA, CDR2 YNFKEQ. The CDR3 is made up of 17 amino acids. Material: CD4+ T cells sorted from PBMCs, obtained 10 days after the yellow fever booster vaccination. The rearrangement links TRBV4-2 to TRBJ2-3, with D tentatively TRBD1 or TRBD2 (5 bases each). This TCR was sampled from a man aged 18-30 years who received the YFV17D yellow fever vaccine. CDR3 region: CASSPTGQGVSTDTQYF. CDR3 in DNA: TGTGCCAGCAGCCCAACGGGGCAGGGAGTTTCGACAGATACGCAGTATTTT.